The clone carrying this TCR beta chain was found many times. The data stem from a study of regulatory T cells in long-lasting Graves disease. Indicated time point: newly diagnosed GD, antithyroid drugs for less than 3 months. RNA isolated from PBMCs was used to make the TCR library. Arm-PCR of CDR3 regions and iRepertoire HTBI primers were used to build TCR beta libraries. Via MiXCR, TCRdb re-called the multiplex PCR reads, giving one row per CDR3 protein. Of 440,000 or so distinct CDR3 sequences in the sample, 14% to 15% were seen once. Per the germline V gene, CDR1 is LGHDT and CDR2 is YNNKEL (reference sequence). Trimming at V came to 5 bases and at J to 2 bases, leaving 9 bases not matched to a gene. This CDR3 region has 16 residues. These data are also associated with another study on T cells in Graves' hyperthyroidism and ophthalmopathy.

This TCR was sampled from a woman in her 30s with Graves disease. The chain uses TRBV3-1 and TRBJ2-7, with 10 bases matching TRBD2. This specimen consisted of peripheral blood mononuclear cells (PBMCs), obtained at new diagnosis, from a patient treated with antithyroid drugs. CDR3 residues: CASSSGGSGRTYEQYF. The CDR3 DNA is TGTGCCAGCAGCTCCGGAGGTAGCGGGAGGACCTACGAGCAGTACTTC.